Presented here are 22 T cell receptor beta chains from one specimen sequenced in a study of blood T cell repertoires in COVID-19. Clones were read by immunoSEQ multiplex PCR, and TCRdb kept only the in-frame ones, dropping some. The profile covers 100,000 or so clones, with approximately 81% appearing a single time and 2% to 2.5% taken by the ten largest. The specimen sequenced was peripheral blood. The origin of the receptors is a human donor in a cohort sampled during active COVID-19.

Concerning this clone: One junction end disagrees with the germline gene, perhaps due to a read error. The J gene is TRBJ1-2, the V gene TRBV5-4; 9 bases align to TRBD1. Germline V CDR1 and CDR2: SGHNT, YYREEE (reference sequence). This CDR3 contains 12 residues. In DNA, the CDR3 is TGTGCCAGCAGCAAGAACGCCGGGACAGGGTTATTC. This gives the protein CASSKNAGTGLF. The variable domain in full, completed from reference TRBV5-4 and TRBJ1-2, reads ETGVTQSPTHLIKTRGQQVTLRCSSQSGHNTVSWYQQALGQGPQFIFQYYREEENGRGNFPPRFSGLQFPNYSSELNVNALELDDSALYLCASSKNAGTGLFGSGTRLTVV.

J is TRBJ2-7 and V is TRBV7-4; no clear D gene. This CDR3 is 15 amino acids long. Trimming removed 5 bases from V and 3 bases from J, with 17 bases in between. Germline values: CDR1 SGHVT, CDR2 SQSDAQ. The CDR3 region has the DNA TGTGCCAGCAGCCCGAGACACACCGCCGACTACGAGCAGTACTTC. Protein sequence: CASSPRHTADYEQYF.

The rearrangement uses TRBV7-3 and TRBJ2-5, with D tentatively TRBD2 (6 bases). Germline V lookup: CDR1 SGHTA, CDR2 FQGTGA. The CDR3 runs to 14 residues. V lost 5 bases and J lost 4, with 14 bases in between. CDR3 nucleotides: TGTGCCAGCAGCCGGGGGACCGCGGGAGAGACCCAGTACTTC. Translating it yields CASSRGTAGETQYF.

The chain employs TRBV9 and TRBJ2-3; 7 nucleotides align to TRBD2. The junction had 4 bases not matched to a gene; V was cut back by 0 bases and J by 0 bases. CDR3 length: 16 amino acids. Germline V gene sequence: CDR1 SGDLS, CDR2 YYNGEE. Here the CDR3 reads CASSVVGGTSTDTQYF. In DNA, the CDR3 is TGTGCCAGCAGCGTAGTCGGGGGGACTAGCACAGATACGCAGTATTTT.

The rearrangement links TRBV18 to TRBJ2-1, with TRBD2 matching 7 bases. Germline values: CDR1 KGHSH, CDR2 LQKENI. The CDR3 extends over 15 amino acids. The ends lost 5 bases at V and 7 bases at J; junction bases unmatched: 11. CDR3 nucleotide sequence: TGTGCCAGCTCAGCTAGCGGCGATTCGCTAAATGAGCAGTTCTTC. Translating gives CASSASGDSLNEQFF.

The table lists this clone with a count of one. The CDR3 sequence: CASSSPGADTQYF. CDR3 DNA: TGTGCCAGCAGTTCCCCAGGGGCAGATACGCAGTATTTT. The chain employs TRBV2 and TRBJ2-3; a possible D gene is TRBD1 (6 bases). Trimming took 5 bases from V and 4 from J, leaving 10 bases between them. The CDR3 consists of 13 residues. CDR1 SNHLY and CDR2 FYNNEI come from the germline V gene.

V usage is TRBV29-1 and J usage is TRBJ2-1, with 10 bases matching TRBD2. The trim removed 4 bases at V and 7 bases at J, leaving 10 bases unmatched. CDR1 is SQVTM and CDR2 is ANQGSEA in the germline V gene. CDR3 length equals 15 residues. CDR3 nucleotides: TGCAGCGTTGCTGTCCTAAGCGGGGGGGCAAATGAGCAGTTCTTC. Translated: CSVAVLSGGANEQFF.

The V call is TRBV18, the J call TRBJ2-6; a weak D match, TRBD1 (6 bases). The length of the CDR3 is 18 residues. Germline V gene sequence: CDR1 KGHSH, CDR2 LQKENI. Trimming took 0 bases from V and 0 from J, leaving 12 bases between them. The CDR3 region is CASSPPRLGASGANVLTF. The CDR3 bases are TGTGCCAGCTCACCACCAAGGCTGGGGGCCTCTGGGGCCAACGTCCTGACTTTC.

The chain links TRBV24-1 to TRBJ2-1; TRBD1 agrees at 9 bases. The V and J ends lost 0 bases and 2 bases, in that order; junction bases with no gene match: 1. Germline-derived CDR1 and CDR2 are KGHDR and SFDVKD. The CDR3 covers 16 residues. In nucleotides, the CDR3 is TGTGCCACCAGTGATTTGGACAGGGGGACCTACAATGAGCAGTTCTTC. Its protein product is CATSDLDRGTYNEQFF.

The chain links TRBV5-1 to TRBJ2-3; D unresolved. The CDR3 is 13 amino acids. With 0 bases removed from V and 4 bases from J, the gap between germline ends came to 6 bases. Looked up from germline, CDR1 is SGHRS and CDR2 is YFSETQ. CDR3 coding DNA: TGCGCCAGCAGCTTGGTCCCGGCAGATACGCAGTATTTT. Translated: CASSLVPADTQYF. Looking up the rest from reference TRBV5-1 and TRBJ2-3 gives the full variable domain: KAGVTQTPRYLIKTRGQQVTLSCSPISGHRSVSWYQQTPGQGLQFLFEYFSETQRNKGNFPGRFSGRQFSNSRSEMNVSTLELGDSALYLCASSLVPADTQYFGPGTRLTVL.

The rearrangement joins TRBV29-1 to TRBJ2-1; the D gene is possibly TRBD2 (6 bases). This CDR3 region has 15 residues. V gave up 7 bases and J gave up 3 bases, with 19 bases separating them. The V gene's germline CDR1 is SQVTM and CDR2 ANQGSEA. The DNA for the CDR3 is TGCAGCGCCAAGCCTCTGGCGGGATTCTACAATGAGCAGTTCTTC. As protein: CSAKPLAGFYNEQFF.

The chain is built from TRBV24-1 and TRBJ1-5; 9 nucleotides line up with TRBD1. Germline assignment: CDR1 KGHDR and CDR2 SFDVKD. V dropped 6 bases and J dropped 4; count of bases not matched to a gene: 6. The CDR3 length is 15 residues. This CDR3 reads CATSPADRGNQPQHF. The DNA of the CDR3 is TGTGCCACCAGTCCTGCGGACAGGGGTAATCAGCCCCAGCATTTT.

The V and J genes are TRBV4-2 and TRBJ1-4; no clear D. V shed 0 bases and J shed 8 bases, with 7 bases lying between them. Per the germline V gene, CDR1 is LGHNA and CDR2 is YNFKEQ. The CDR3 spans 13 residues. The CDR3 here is CASSQERVEKLFF. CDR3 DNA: TGTGCCAGCAGCCAAGAGAGGGTAGAAAAACTGTTTTTT.

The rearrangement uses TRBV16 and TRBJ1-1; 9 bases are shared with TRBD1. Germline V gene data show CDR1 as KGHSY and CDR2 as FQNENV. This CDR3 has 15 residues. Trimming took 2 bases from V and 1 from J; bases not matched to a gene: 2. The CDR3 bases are TGTGCCAGCAGCCAAAGGGGACAGGGGAACACTGAAGCTTTCTTT. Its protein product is CASSQRGQGNTEAFF.

The CDR3 reads CASSVSEADGYTF. Written as DNA, the CDR3 is TGTGCCAGCAGTGTCAGTGAGGCGGATGGCTACACCTTC. The chain joins TRBV2 to TRBJ1-2; D is ambiguous. Deletions cut 4 bases from V and 6 bases from J, with 12 bases between. The germline V gene encodes CDR1 SNHLY and CDR2 FYNNEI. The CDR3 has 13 residues. Looking up the rest from reference TRBV2 and TRBJ1-2 gives the full variable domain: EPEVTQTPSHQVTQMGQEVILRCVPISNHLYFYWYRQILGQKVEFLVSFYNNEISEKSEIFDDQFSVERPDGSNFTLKIRSTKLEDSAMYFCASSVSEADGYTFGSGTRLTVV.

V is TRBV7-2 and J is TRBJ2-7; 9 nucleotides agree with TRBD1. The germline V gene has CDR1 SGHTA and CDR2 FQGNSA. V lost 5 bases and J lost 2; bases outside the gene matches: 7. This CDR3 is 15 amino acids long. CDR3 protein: CASSVGTGPPYEQYF. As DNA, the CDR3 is TGTGCCAGCAGCGTCGGGACAGGGCCACCCTACGAGCAGTACTTC. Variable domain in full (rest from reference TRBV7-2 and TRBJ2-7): GAGVSQSPSNKVTEKGKDVELRCDPISGHTALYWYRQSLGQGLEFLIYFQGNSAPDKSGLPSDRFSAERTGGSVSTLTIQRTQQEDSAVYLCASSVGTGPPYEQYFGPGTRLTVT.

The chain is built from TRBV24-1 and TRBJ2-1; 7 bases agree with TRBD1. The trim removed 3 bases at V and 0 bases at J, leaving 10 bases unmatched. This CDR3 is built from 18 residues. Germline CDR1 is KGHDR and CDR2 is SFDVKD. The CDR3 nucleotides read TGTGCCACCAGTGATGCGGACAGGCACCTGAGCTCCTACAATGAGCAGTTCTTC. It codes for CATSDADRHLSSYNEQFF.

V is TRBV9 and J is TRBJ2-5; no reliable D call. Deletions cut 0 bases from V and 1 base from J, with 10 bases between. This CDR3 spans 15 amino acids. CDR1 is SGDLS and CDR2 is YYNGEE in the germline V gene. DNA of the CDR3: TGTGCCAGCAGCGTAGGGGCAGGAATCCAAGAGACCCAGTACTTC. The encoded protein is CASSVGAGIQETQYF.

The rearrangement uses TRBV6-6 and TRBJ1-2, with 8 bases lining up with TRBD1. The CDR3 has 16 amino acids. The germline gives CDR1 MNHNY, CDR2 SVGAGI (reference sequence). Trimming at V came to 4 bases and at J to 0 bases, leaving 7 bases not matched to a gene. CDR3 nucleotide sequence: TGTGCCAGCAGTTCGAATACAGGGGGTACTAACTATGGCTACACCTTC. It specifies CASSSNTGGTNYGYTF.

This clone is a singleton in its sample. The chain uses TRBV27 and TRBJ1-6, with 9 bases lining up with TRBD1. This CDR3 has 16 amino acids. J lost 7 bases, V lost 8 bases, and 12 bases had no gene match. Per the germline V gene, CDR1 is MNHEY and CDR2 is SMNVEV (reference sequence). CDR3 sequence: CASYERGDRENSPLHF. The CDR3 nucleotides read TGTGCCAGCTACGAAAGGGGGGACAGGGAAAATTCACCCCTCCACTTT.

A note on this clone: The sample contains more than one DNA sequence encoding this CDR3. DNA for the CDR3: TGTGCCAGCAGGCCCCCGGGTTACGAGCAGTACTTC. It codes for CASRPPGYEQYF. The chain joins TRBV28 to TRBJ2-7; D gene uncertain. The length of the CDR3 is 12 residues. Per the germline V gene, CDR1 is MDHEN and CDR2 is SYDVKM. Deletions cut 6 bases from V and 4 bases from J, with 10 bases between.

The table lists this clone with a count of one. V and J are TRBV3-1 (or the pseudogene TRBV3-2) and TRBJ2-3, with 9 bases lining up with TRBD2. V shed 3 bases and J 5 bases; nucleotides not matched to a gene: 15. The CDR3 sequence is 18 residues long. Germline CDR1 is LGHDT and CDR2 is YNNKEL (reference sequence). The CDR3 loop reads CASSHSPGGGAWEDTQYF. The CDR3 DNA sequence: TGTGCCAGCAGCCATTCACCCGGCGGGGGGGCGTGGGAAGATACGCAGTATTTT.